This TCR beta chain derives from a study of cytomegalovirus exposure and HLA in healthy donors. Germline CDR1 is MNHNY and CDR2 is SVGAGI (reference sequence). The CDR3 runs to 14 residues. V shed 4 bases and J 8 bases; nucleotides not matched to a gene: 10. This clone was observed a few times. Primers: 60 Vbeta forward and 13 Jbeta reverse. Data came from immunoSEQ multiplex PCR; TCRdb stores just in-frame clones and leaves some out. Here the sample spans about 99,000 clones, around 77% being singletons. Input material: PBMCs. The chain links TRBV6-6 to TRBJ1-2, with 7 bases aligning to TRBD1. This clonotype was obtained from a man aged 40-50 years in good health and CMV-seronegative. The CDR3 reads CASSSRDSGLGYTF. CDR3 nucleotides: TGTGCCAGCAGTTCCCGGGACAGCGGCTTGGGCTACACCTTC.